This entry lists 28 T cell receptor beta chains sequenced from one sample in a study of T-cell reconstitution after alpha-beta-depleted transplantation in children. The TCRbeta library was prepared with unique molecular identifiers. TCRdb reanalysed the PCR reads using MiXCR and keeps one entry per CDR3 protein. Among some 300,000 distinct CDR3 sequences listed, 10% were seen once. The specimen was PBMCs from the stem cell graft donor, collected from the stem cell graft. The receptors originated from a human donor who donated a stem cell graft to a child with acute lymphoblastic leukemia.

V usage is TRBV10-3 and J usage is TRBJ1-3; D is possibly TRBD1 (5 bases). The CDR3 consists of 15 residues. The V gene's germline CDR1 is ENHRY and CDR2 SYGVKD. V dropped 0 bases and J dropped 9 bases, with 15 bases sitting between them. The CDR3 loop is CAISESGQPRGTIYF. The CDR3 DNA reads TGTGCCATCAGTGAGTCGGGGCAGCCGCGTGGCACCATATATTTT.

This clonotype has at least ten counts. This chain uses TRBV6-1 with TRBJ2-1, with D tentatively TRBD2 (5 bases). The germline CDR1 and CDR2 sequences are MNHNS and SASEGT. This CDR3 comprises 13 residues. Trimming pared 6 bases from V and 6 bases from J, leaving 12 bases between. The chain's CDR3 is CASRRALTNEQFF. Written as DNA, the CDR3 is TGTGCCAGCAGGCGGGCCCTCACCAATGAGCAGTTCTTC.

J is TRBJ2-1 and V is TRBV7-2; 9 positions match TRBD2. Germline assignment: CDR1 SGHTA and CDR2 FQGNSA. This CDR3 is built from 15 residues. The ends lost 5 bases at V and 6 bases at J; junction bases unmatched: 8. DNA of the CDR3: TGTGCCAGCAGCGACATGGGACTAGCTTTCAATGAGCAGTTCTTC. Its translation is CASSDMGLAFNEQFF.

This clonotype was counted between two and nine times. The V gene is TRBV7-9, the J gene TRBJ2-1, with 7 nucleotides matching TRBD2. Germline assignment: CDR1 SEHNR and CDR2 FQNEAQ (reference sequence). The CDR3 has 14 residues. The ends lost 1 base at V and 5 bases at J; junction bases unmatched: 2. CDR3 coding DNA: TGTGCCAGCAGCTTAGGGGACTACCACAATGAGCAGTTCTTC. It yields the protein CASSLGDYHNEQFF.

This clonotype was found a few times. This chain joins TRBV7-2 and TRBJ2-7; TRBD2 matches at 8 bases. The CDR3 runs 17 residues. The germline V gene has CDR1 SGHTA and CDR2 FQGNSA. The junction had 14 bases not matched to a gene; V was cut back by 7 bases and J by 0 bases. CDR3 sequence reads: CASTPRGQGTSSYEQYF. CDR3 sequence (DNA): TGTGCCAGCACCCCGAGGGGTCAGGGGACTAGCTCCTACGAGCAGTACTTC.

Here the CDR3 DNA reads TGCAGTGGAGGAAGCGGGACAGGGGTGTCCTACGAGCAGTACTTC. It translates to CSGGSGTGVSYEQYF. The genes are TRBV20-1 and TRBJ2-7, with TRBD1 matching 10 bases. The CDR3 length is 15 residues. Germline CDR1 and CDR2: DFQATT and SNEGSKA (reference sequence). Trimming took 7 bases from V and 1 from J; bases not matched to a gene: 10.

A few counts support this clonotype. The rearrangement joins TRBV18 to TRBJ1-5; 7 nucleotides line up with TRBD1. This CDR3 contains 16 residues. The ends lost 6 bases at V and 0 bases at J; junction bases unmatched: 8. The germline gives CDR1 KGHSH, CDR2 LQKENI. As DNA, the CDR3 is TGTGCCAGCTCGGTAGGGACAGAGAATAGCAATCAGCCCCAGCATTTT. The encoded protein is CASSVGTENSNQPQHF.

V and J are TRBV20-1 and TRBJ2-1; a weak D match, TRBD2 (6 bases). The V gene's germline CDR1 is DFQATT and CDR2 SNEGSKA (reference sequence). The CDR3 length is 12 residues. V lost 6 bases to trimming and J lost 5 bases, with 11 bases between them. The CDR3 spells CSAEPSDNEQFF. The CDR3 DNA is TGCAGTGCGGAACCTAGCGACAATGAGCAGTTCTTC.

The V call is TRBV11-1, the J call TRBJ1-1; D gene uncertain. The CDR3 is 18 residues long. Between the trimmed V and J ends, which lost 0 bases and 4 bases, there was a span of 21 bases. Germline-derived CDR1 and CDR2 are SGHAT and FQDESV (reference sequence). The CDR3 nucleotides read TGTGCCAGCAGCTTAGCAGTAGGGAGTGTGGCAGGTAGCACTGAAGCTTTCTTT. Amino acids: CASSLAVGSVAGSTEAFF.

With respect to this clonotype: This could be a read error, since a much larger clone is one nucleotide away. The chain carries TRBV7-6 and TRBJ1-1; D possibly corresponds to TRBD1 (6 bases). Germline V CDR1 and CDR2: SGHVS, FNYEAQ. This CDR3 has 17 residues. The CDR3 protein is CASSLGYGGGRNTAAFF. The CDR3 DNA follows: TGTGCCAGCAGCTTGGGGTATGGAGGGGGTAGGAACACTGCAGCTTTCTTT.

For the CDR3, the DNA is TGCAGTGCTAGGGGGGGGGCGGATTCACCCCTCCACTTT. It specifies CSARGGADSPLHF. The chain recombines TRBV20-1 with TRBJ1-6; the D gene is possibly TRBD1 (6 bases). Trimming stripped 3 bases from V and 8 bases from J, with 11 bases between. This CDR3 is 13 amino acids long. CDR1 and CDR2 (germline): DFQATT, SNEGSKA (reference sequence).

This clonotype was seen at least ten times. This chain joins TRBV12-3 or TRBV12-4 and TRBJ1-1, with 9 positions matching TRBD1. Unmatched junction bases numbered 4, after V lost 4 bases and J lost 1 base. The length of the CDR3 is 15 residues. This chain's CDR3 is CASSSRTGENTEAFF. In DNA form, the CDR3 reads TGTGCCAGCAGTTCCAGGACAGGGGAGAACACTGAAGCTTTCTTT.

This clonotype has a count of ten or more. The V gene is TRBV12-3 or TRBV12-4, the J gene TRBJ2-5; D tentatively reads TRBD1 or TRBD2 (5 bases each). V lost 3 bases and J lost 1, with 9 bases in between. This CDR3 is built from 14 residues. CDR3 nucleotide sequence: TGTGCCAGCAGTTTTTCAGGGAGCCAAGAGACCCAGTACTTC. It specifies CASSFSGSQETQYF.

This clonotype has a count of ten or more. The rearrangement joins TRBV10-3 to TRBJ1-3; D is unresolved. CDR3 length: 13 amino acids. The germline CDR1 and CDR2 sequences are ENHRY and SYGVKD. Trimming left V 11 bases short and J 0 bases short, with 11 bases between. The CDR3 DNA follows: TGTGCCGTAACGGCGACCTCTGGAAACACCATATATTTT. Protein: CAVTATSGNTIYF.

This clonotype was seen a few times. The chain uses TRBV7-9 and TRBJ2-3, with a weak D call TRBD1 (6 bases). The V gene lost 11 bases and the J gene lost 4 bases, with 16 bases spanning the gap. The CDR3 loop spans 13 amino acids. The germline CDR1 and CDR2 sequences are SEHNR and FQNEAQ (reference sequence). The CDR3 sequence is CAGGLWGSDTQYF. As DNA, the CDR3 is TGTGCCGGGGGCCTGTGGGGTTCAGATACGCAGTATTTT.

The rearrangement joins TRBV12-3 or TRBV12-4 to TRBJ2-5; D might be TRBD2 (6 bases). CDR3 length: 12 residues. Trimming shortened V by 6 bases and J by 3 bases, and 8 bases separated the two germline ends. The CDR3 spells CASRDYKETQYF. As DNA, the CDR3 is TGTGCCAGCAGGGACTACAAAGAGACCCAGTACTTC.

This chain connects TRBV5-1 to TRBJ2-1; the match to TRBD1 covers 10 bases. Trimming took 6 bases from V and 10 from J; bases not matched to a gene: 10. The CDR3 is made up of 14 amino acids. The germline gives CDR1 SGHRS, CDR2 YFSETQ. CDR3 loop: CASNRDRGEVEQFF. CDR3 DNA sequence: TGCGCCAGCAACCGGGACAGGGGAGAGGTGGAGCAGTTCTTC.

This chain joins TRBV12-3 or TRBV12-4 and TRBJ1-2, with TRBD1 as a possible D gene (6 bases). V dropped 0 bases and J dropped 0 bases, with 20 bases sitting between them. The CDR3 sequence is 19 residues long. The CDR3 coding sequence is TGTGCCAGCAGTTTAGCGCATGACACAGGGCTACCCTCTAACTATGGCTACACCTTC. It codes for CASSLAHDTGLPSNYGYTF.

The J gene is TRBJ2-3, the V gene TRBV7-2; tentatively, D is TRBD2 (6 bases). Trimming took 5 bases from V and 0 from J, leaving 15 bases between them. This CDR3 is 16 amino acids long. Germline V gives CDR1 SGHTA, CDR2 FQGNSA. The CDR3: CASSEPLAPSTDTQYF. CDR3 bases: TGTGCCAGCAGCGAGCCCCTAGCGCCCAGCACAGATACGCAGTATTTT.

The rearrangement joins TRBV9 to TRBJ1-2, with 7 nucleotides matching TRBD1. Trimming took 3 bases from V and 2 from J; bases not matched to a gene: 10. Germline CDR1 SGDLS, CDR2 YYNGEE. This CDR3 is 16 amino acids long. The CDR3 spells CASSGLPGQMNYGYTF. The DNA of the CDR3 is TGTGCCAGCAGCGGACTCCCGGGACAGATGAACTATGGCTACACCTTC.

This clonotype was detected many times. The chain has TRBV12-3 or TRBV12-4 and TRBJ2-1; 10 nucleotides line up with TRBD2. The V segment lost 1 base and the J segment 3 bases; nucleotides outside the gene matches: 9. The CDR3 consists of 18 residues. The CDR3 reads CASSLGSSGSSFYNEQFF. As DNA, the CDR3 is TGTGCCAGCAGTTTAGGTTCTAGCGGGAGTTCATTCTACAATGAGCAGTTCTTC.

The V gene is TRBV7-2, the J gene TRBJ2-2; D ambiguous. The ends were cut back, 1 base at V and 1 base at J, with 10 bases in the middle. The CDR3 is 16 residues long. Germline V gene data show CDR1 as SGHTA and CDR2 as FQGNSA. As DNA, the CDR3 is TGTGCCAGCAGCTTAGAGTGGGCCCGGAACACCGGGGAGCTGTTTTTT. This encodes CASSLEWARNTGELFF.

V and J are TRBV4-1 and TRBJ1-2; TRBD1 matches 8 bases. Germline CDR1 reads MGHRA; CDR2 reads YSYEKL. The CDR3 length is 13 residues. Unmatched junction bases numbered 2, after V lost 2 bases and J lost 6 bases. The DNA for the CDR3 is TGCGCCAGCAGCCAACAGGGGGCCGATGGCTACACCTTC. Amino acids: CASSQQGADGYTF.

This chain connects TRBV20-1 to TRBJ2-1; TRBD1 or TRBD2 may be the D gene (5 bases each). Between the trimmed V and J ends, which lost 5 bases and 9 bases, there was a span of 14 bases. The V gene's germline CDR1 is DFQATT and CDR2 SNEGSKA (reference sequence). This CDR3 has 12 amino acids. CDR3 region: CSAEVGGVEQFF. The CDR3 DNA sequence: TGCAGTGCTGAGGTTGGGGGTGTTGAGCAGTTCTTC.

A few counts support this clonotype. The V and J genes are TRBV4-2 and TRBJ1-2; D uncertain. CDR1 and CDR2 from the germline V gene are LGHNA and YNFKEQ. The CDR3 loop spans 14 amino acids. Deletions cut 2 bases from V and 0 bases from J, with 7 bases between. DNA of the CDR3: TGTGCCAGCAGCCAACCCAGAGCTAACTATGGCTACACCTTC. Translating gives CASSQPRANYGYTF.

This clonotype was detected a few times. CDR3 DNA: TGCGCCAGCAGCCCAACGCCGGGGTCCTACGAGCAGTACTTC. Protein sequence: CASSPTPGSYEQYF. The chain employs TRBV5-1 and TRBJ2-7; D perhaps matches TRBD2 (5 bases). CDR3 length equals 14 residues. Germline CDR1 is SGHRS and CDR2 is YFSETQ. The V end lost 4 bases, the J end lost 1 base, and 12 bases lay between the germline ends.

The V call is TRBV28, the J call TRBJ2-7; 9 nucleotides match TRBD1. The J segment lost 5 bases and the V segment lost 4 bases, leaving 9 bases of the junction unmatched. The CDR3 covers 15 residues. Germline lookup yields CDR1 MDHEN and CDR2 SYDVKM. DNA of the CDR3: TGTGCCAGCAGTTCCTCCGGGACAGGGTCTAACGAGCAGTACTTC. Its translation: CASSSSGTGSNEQYF.

The chain employs TRBV5-1 and TRBJ2-5; D not certain. V gave up 0 bases and J gave up 4 bases, with 10 bases separating them. Germline V lookup: CDR1 SGHRS, CDR2 YFSETQ. This CDR3 spans 14 amino acids. CDR3 nucleotides: TGCGCCAGCAGCTTGGGTGTGGTAATAGAGACCCAGTACTTC. It specifies CASSLGVVIETQYF.